This T cell receptor (beta chain) emerged from a study of vaccination and CD4 T cells after COVID-19. Study summary: Each control was exposed to a CEFX pool, an HIV-1 Nef pool, or no peptide at all. Study-level results: The rise in median SARS-CoV-2-reactive clonotypes, from around 19 to 38, was not significant.

Cultured CD4+ T cell DNA underwent sequencing with the Oncomine TCR Beta short-read assay. TCRdb reanalysed the PCR reads using MiXCR and keeps one entry per CDR3 protein. Of several thousand distinct CDR3 sequences in the sample, over 60% were seen once. Described treatment: roughly ten-day PBMC culture with coronavirus spike peptide pools or control peptides (ViraFEST assay). Expanded clonotypes were found by TCR sequencing after peptide-pool stimulation (ViraFEST). Remarks on this clonotype: Its target is unknown.

This CDR3 has 16 amino acids. Germline loops: CDR1 LNHDA, CDR2 SQIVND (reference sequence). Trimming shortened V by 3 bases and J by 2 bases, and 13 bases separated the two germline ends. The source material was CD4+ T cells from blood, cultured in vitro. The sequence was collected from a human donor who had recovered from COVID-19. The V gene is TRBV19, the J gene TRBJ2-2, with D possibly matching TRBD1 (6 bases). CDR3 nucleotide sequence: TGTGCCAGTAGTATTCCCACAGGGCACAACACCGGGGAGCTGTTTTTT. It translates to CASSIPTGHNTGELFF.